This is a list of T cell receptor beta chains from one sample in a study of shared clonotypes between healthy human individuals. Generated by immunoSEQ multiplex PCR, the TCRdb table keeps only in-frame clones and is missing some. Here the sample spans fewer than 650,000 clones, over 60% being singletons. The sequenced material came from PBMCs. Receptors were obtained from a woman in her thirties or forties in good health. Some clones in this sample may be carry-over from other donors' samples. CDR3s include the opening cysteine and the closing phenylalanine or tryptophan. A D gene is named only where the DNA matches it firmly. Size tells how often a clone was seen (once, few, many) or the class of an expanded clone, and some rows leave it out.

>TRBJ2-1|few|TRBV10-3|.
CAISESWGAGQFF
TGTGCCATCAGTGAGTCTTGGGGGGCCGGGCAGTTCTTC
>TRBJ2-7|.|TRBV5-4|TRBD1
CASSRTGGTYEQYF
TGTGCCAGCAGCCGGACAGGGGGCACGTACGAGCAGTACTTC
>TRBJ2-2|.|TRBV11-2|.
CASRRDTNTGELFF
TGTGCCAGCAGACGGGACACGAACACCGGGGAGCTGTTTTTT
>TRBJ2-3|.|TRBV10-3|TRBD2
CAISDGTSGSPPDTQYF
TGTGCCATCAGTGATGGGACTAGCGGGAGCCCGCCAGATACGCAGTATTTT
>TRBJ1-1|.|TRBV29-1|.
CSVVLTRGGIEAFF
TGCAGCGTTGTCCTGACCCGGGGTGGGATTGAAGCCTTCTTT
>TRBJ2-2|.|TRBV4-2|TRBD2
CASSHGAPGTSGSVAGELFF
TGTGCCAGCAGCCACGGAGCCCCGGGGACTAGCGGGAGTGTGGCCGGGGAGCTGTTTTTT
>TRBJ2-4|.|TRBV29-1|.
CSVRTGTKNIQYF
TGCAGCGTGAGAACAGGGACCAAAAACATTCAGTACTTC
>TRBJ1-2|.|TRBV7-9|.
CASSPRTDVYGYTF
TGTGCCAGCAGCCCCCGGACGGACGTCTATGGCTACACCTTC
>TRBJ1-5|.|TRBV28|.
CASIPGPGDNQPQHF
TGTGCCAGCATCCCTGGTCCAGGGGACAATCAGCCCCAGCATTTT
>TRBJ1-2|.|TRBV6-5|.
CASSYSPFRGYYGYTF
TGTGCCAGCAGTTACTCCCCGTTTCGGGGGTACTATGGCTACACCTTC
>TRBJ1-2|.|TRBV6-1|.
CASSAVRQATHGYTF
TGTGCCAGCAGTGCGGTCCGACAGGCCACTCATGGCTACACCTTC
>TRBJ2-2|.|TRBV4-3|.
CASSQDHASDTGELFF
TGCGCCAGCAGCCAAGATCATGCCTCGGACACCGGGGAGCTGTTTTTT
>TRBJ2-7|.|TRBV30|TRBD1
CAWRAPGQLYEQYF
TGTGCCTGGAGGGCACCGGGACAGTTATACGAGCAGTACTTC
>TRBJ2-6|.|TRBV18|TRBD1
CASSPGTGGAGGANVLTF
TGTGCCAGCTCCCCCGGGACAGGGGGCGCTGGTGGGGCCAACGTCCTGACTTTC
>TRBJ2-1|.|TRBV7-9|.
CASSARDMNEQFF
TGTGCCAGCAGCGCCCGGGACATGAATGAGCAGTTCTTC
>TRBJ2-5|.|TRBV5-1|.
CASSLEGRQGETQYF
TGCGCCAGCAGCTTGGAGGGTCGACAAGGGGAGACCCAGTACTTC
>TRBJ2-7|.|TRBV30|.
CAWILRGNEQYF
TGTGCCTGGATATTGAGGGGGAACGAGCAGTACTTC
>TRBJ2-2|.|TRBV7-8|.
CASSLNPGRDTGELFF
TGTGCCAGCAGCTTAAACCCAGGCAGGGACACCGGGGAGCTGTTTTTT
>TRBJ2-3|.|TRBV19|.
CASSMLSDTQYF
TGTGCCAGTAGTATGCTATCGGATACGCAGTATTTT
>TRBJ1-1|.|TRBV7-3|.
CASSLEASTEAFF
TGTGCCAGCAGCTTAGAGGCGTCCACTGAAGCTTTCTTT
>TRBJ2-1|.|TRBV7-2|TRBD2
CASSLGRNSGRGEQFF
TGTGCCAGCAGCTTAGGTAGAAATAGCGGGAGAGGAGAGCAGTTCTTC
>TRBJ2-7|.|TRBV2|.
CASSWLSSEQYF
TGTGCCAGCAGTTGGCTATCTAGCGAGCAGTACTTC
>TRBJ2-5|once|TRBV7-3|.
CASRPGPKETQYF
TGTGCCAGCAGACCGGGGCCTAAAGAGACCCAGTACTTC
>TRBJ2-2|.|TRBV4-2|TRBD1
CASSRGGTGTTGELFF
TGTGCCAGCAGCCGAGGGGGGACAGGGACTACCGGGGAGCTGTTTTTT
>TRBJ2-7|.|TRBV11-1|TRBD2
CASSFLAGHTYEQYF
TGTGCCAGCAGCTTTCTAGCGGGACACACCTACGAGCAGTACTTC
>TRBJ1-4|.|TRBV9|TRBD1
CASSLGTGGTEKLFF
TGTGCCAGCAGCCTCGGGACAGGGGGCACAGAAAAACTGTTTTTT
>TRBJ2-1|.|TRBV23-1|TRBD1
CASRRPDRGLYNEQFF
TGCGCCAGCAGACGACCAGACAGGGGGCTCTACAATGAGCAGTTCTTC
>TRBJ2-2|.|TRBV4-3|TRBD2
CASSQTSLGTGELFF
TGCGCCAGCAGCCAGACTAGCCTCGGCACCGGGGAGCTGTTTTTT
>TRBJ2-7|once|TRBV10-3|.
CAISEGTARLDEQYF
TGTGCCATCAGTGAGGGGACCGCGCGACTTGACGAGCAGTACTTC